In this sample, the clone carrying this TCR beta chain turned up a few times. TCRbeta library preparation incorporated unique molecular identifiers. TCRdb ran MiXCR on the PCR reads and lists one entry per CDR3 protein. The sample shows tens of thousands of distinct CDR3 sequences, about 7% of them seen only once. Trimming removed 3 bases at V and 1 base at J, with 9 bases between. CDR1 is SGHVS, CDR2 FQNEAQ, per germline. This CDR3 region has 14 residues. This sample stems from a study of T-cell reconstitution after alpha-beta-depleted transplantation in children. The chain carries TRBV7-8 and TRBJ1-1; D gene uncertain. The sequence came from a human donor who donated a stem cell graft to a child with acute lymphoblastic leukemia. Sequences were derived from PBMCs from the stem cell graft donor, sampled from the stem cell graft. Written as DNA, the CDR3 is TGTGCCAGCAGCTTTTTAGAGGGGAACACTGAAGCTTTCTTT. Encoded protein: CASSFLEGNTEAFF.